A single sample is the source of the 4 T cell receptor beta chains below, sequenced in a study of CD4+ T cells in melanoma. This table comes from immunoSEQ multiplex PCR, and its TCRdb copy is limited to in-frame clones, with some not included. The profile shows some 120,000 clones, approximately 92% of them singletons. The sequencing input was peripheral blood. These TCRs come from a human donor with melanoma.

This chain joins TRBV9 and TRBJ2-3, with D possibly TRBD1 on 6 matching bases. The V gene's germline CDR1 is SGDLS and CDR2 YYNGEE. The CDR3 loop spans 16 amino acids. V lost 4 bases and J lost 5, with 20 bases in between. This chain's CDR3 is CASSIQGFLGLDTQYF. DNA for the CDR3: TGTGCCAGCAGCATACAGGGTTTCCTTGGATTAGATACGCAGTATTTT.

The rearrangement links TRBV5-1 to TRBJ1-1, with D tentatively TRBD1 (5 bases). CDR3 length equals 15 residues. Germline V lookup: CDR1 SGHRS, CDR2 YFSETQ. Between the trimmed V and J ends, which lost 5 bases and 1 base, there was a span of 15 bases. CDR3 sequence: CASRPTRQPNTEAFF. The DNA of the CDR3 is TGCGCCAGCAGACCCACTAGACAGCCGAACACTGAAGCTTTCTTT.

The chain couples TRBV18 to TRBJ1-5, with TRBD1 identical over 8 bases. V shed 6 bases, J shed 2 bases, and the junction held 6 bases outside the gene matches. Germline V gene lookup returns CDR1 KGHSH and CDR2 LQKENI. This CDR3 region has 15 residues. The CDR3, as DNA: TGTGCCAGCTCGTGGACAGGGATTGGCAATCAGCCCCAGCATTTT. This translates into CASSWTGIGNQPQHF.

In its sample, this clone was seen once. This CDR3 reads CASSLRRTTSNQPQHF. CDR3 sequence (DNA): TGTGCCAGCAGCTTGCGTAGGACAACTAGCAATCAGCCCCAGCATTTT. The chain joins TRBV5-8 to TRBJ1-5, with D maybe TRBD1 (5 bases). The CDR3 spans 16 residues. The germline V and J ends were trimmed by 1 base and 0 bases, with 11 bases remaining between them. Germline CDR1 SGHTS, CDR2 YDEGEE.